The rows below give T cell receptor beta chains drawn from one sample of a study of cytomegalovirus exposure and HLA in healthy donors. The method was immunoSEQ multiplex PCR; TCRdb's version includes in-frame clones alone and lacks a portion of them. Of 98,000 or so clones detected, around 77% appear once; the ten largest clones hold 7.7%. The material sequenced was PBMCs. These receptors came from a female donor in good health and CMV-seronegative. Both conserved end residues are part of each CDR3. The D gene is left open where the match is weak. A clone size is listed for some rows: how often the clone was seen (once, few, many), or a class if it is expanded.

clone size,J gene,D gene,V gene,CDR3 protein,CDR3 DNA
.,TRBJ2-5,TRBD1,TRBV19,CASRTTGVQETQYF,TGTGCCAGTAGGACGACAGGGGTACAAGAGACCCAGTACTTC
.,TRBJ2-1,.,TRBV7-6,CASSHLPGTETSSSYNEQFF,TGTGCCAGCAGCCACCTACCCGGGACTGAAACCTCTAGCTCCTACAATGAGCAGTTCTTC
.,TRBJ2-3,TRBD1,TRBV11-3,CASSLGGGEDTQYF,TGTGCCAGCAGCTTAGGAGGGGGCGAAGATACGCAGTATTTT
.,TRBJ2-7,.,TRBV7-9,CSSSLAASYEQYF,TGTTCCAGCAGCTTAGCGGCCTCCTACGAGCAGTACTTC
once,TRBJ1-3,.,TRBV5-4,CASSSVNPSGNTIYF,TGTGCCAGCAGCTCGGTAAACCCCTCTGGAAACACCATATATTTT
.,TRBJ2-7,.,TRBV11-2,CASSNTEFYEQYF,TGTGCCAGCAGCAACACAGAGTTCTACGAGCAGTACTTC
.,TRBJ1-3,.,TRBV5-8,CASSPGDLSGNTIYF,TGTGCCAGCAGCCCCGGAGATTTGTCTGGAAACACCATATATTTT
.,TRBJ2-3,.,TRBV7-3,CASSLLGGADTDTQYF,TGTGCCAGCAGCTTACTGGGGGGAGCTGACACAGATACGCAGTATTTT
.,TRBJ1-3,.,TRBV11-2,CASSQHLIVSGNTIYF,TGTGCCAGCAGCCAACATTTGATTGTCTCTGGAAACACCATATATTTT
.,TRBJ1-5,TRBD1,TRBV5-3,CARSRYTDRVIRNQPQHF,TGTGCCAGAAGCCGCTACACTGACAGGGTGATTCGGAATCAGCCCCAGCATTTT
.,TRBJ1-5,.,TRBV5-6,CASSLRGGGQPQHF,TGTGCCAGCAGCTTGAGGGGGGGTGGTCAGCCCCAGCATTTT
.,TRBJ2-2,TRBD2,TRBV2,CATAGLAGLSNTGELFF,TGTGCCACCGCTGGGCTAGCGGGACTCTCGAACACCGGGGAGCTGTTTTTT
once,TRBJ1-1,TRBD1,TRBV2,CASSPGQWVTEAFF,TGTGCCAGCAGTCCGGGACAGTGGGTCACTGAAGCTTTCTTT
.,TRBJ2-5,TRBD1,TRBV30,CAWSGLTRGLGETQYF,TGTGCCTGGAGTGGACTAACCAGGGGGCTCGGGGAGACCCAGTACTTC
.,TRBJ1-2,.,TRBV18,CASSPGAGSDYGYTF,TGTGCCAGCTCACCAGGGGCCGGGTCCGACTATGGCTACACCTTC
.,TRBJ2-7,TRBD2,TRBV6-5,CASALLAGVFEQYF,TGTGCCAGCGCCTTACTAGCGGGAGTGTTCGAGCAGTACTTC
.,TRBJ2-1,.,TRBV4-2,CASSQPREQFF,TGTGCCAGCAGCCAGCCCAGGGAGCAGTTCTTC
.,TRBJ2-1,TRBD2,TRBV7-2,CASSVDLAGYNEQFF,TGTGCCAGCAGCGTCGATTTAGCGGGGTACAATGAGCAGTTCTTC
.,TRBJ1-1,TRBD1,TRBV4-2,CASSLDRFEAFF,TGTGCCAGCAGCCTGGACAGGTTCGAAGCTTTCTTT
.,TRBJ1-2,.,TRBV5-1,CASSSHPTGSLGYTF,TGCGCCAGCAGCTCACACCCTACAGGGTCGTTGGGCTACACCTTC
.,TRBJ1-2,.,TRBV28,CASSFSTPRGGYTF,TGTGCCAGCAGTTTCTCCACCCCGCGAGGAGGCTACACCTTC
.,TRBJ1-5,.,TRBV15,CATSRDLGRNQPQHF,TGTGCCACCAGCAGAGATCTGGGCCGCAATCAGCCCCAGCATTTT
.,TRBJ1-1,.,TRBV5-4,CASSLAAGSGPGTEAFF,TGTGCCAGCAGCTTGGCGGCGGGGTCAGGGCCGGGTACTGAAGCTTTCTTT
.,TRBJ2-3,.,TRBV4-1,CASSPLPSGTDTQYF,TGCGCCAGCAGCCCCCTTCCTAGCGGCACAGATACGCAGTATTTT
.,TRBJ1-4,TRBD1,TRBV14,CASSQLTGLSEKLFF,TGTGCCAGCAGCCAATTGACAGGGTTGAGTGAAAAACTGTTTTTT
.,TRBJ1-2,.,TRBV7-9,CSSSSFPPGYTF,TGTTCCAGCAGCTCTTTCCCCCCTGGCTACACCTTC
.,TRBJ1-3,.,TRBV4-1,CASSPRVITGNTIYF,TGCGCCAGCAGCCCGAGGGTAATAACAGGAAACACCATATATTTT
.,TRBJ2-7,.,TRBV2,CASSLSSYEQYF,TGTGCCAGCAGTCTCAGCTCCTACGAGCAGTACTTC
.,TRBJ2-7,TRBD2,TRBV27,CASSPSGGYEQYF,TGTGCCAGCAGTCCCTCGGGGGGCTACGAGCAGTACTTC
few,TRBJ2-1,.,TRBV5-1,CASRVNGNLINEQFF,TGCGCCAGCAGAGTGAACGGGAATTTGATCAATGAGCAGTTCTTC
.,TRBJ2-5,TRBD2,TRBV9,CASSVASSGGRLETQYF,TGTGCCAGCAGCGTAGCTTCTAGCGGGGGAAGGCTAGAGACCCAGTACTTC
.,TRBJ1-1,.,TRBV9,CASSVLSVGGTEAFF,TGTGCCAGCAGCGTATTGTCTGTCGGGGGGACTGAAGCTTTCTTT
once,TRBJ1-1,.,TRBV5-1,CASSFNPRSAGGTFF,TGCGCCAGCAGCTTCAACCCCCGGTCGGCCGGGGGAACTTTCTTT
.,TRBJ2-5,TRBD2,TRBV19,CASSIGEGRSETQYF,TGTGCCAGTAGTATAGGGGAGGGCCGGTCGGAGACCCAGTACTTC
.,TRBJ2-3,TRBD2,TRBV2,CASSLAGRSDTQYF,TGTGCCAGCAGTCTAGCGGGTCGGTCAGATACGCAGTATTTT
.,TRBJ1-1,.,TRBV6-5,CASSYSIGRTEAFF,TGTGCCAGCAGTTACTCGATCGGTAGAACTGAAGCTTTCTTT